This T cell receptor (beta chain) was observed in a study of CD8 T cells in ankylosing spondylitis. This clonotype was counted at least ten times. 5'-RACE, quantitative and with molecular barcodes, yielded the TCR beta libraries. Via MiXCR, TCRdb re-called the 5' RACE reads, giving one row per CDR3 protein. This table has 250,000 to 300,000 distinct CDR3 sequences, 18% appearing once. The sequenced material came from blood, either unsorted or a sorted T cell fraction (not recorded which). The clonotype was recovered from a male donor with ankylosing spondylitis or in good health (not recorded which).

The CDR3 loop is CSYTAGFGETQYF. CDR3 nucleotide sequence: TGCAGCTATACAGCAGGGTTTGGGGAGACCCAGTACTTC. This rearrangement joins TRBV29-1 to TRBJ2-5, with D possibly TRBD1 on 5 matching bases. V lost 8 bases and J lost 5, with 18 bases in between. The CDR3 has 13 amino acids. Germline V gene data show CDR1 as SQVTM and CDR2 as ANQGSEA.